These T cell receptor beta chains were read from a single sample in a study of vaccination and CD4 T cells after COVID-19. These TCRs are of unknown antigen specificity. TCRdb itself ran the PCR reads through MiXCR, one entry per CDR3 protein. The top ten hold roughly 24% of the sample, which has around 8,600 distinct CDR3 sequences, around 59% seen once. The specimen sequenced was CD4+ T cells from blood, cultured in vitro. These receptors were taken from a human donor who had recovered from COVID-19. Each CDR3 is given with its conserved first and last residue. D genes are given only for firm matches. Only some rows state a clone size, as once, few, many or a class for expanded clones.

v_call: TRBV7-8
clone_size: few
j_call: TRBJ2-5
d_call: -
cdr3_nt: TGTGCCAGCAGCCCACGAGTCGCCCAGTACTTC
cdr3_aa: CASSPRVAQYF

v_call: TRBV28
clone_size: -
j_call: TRBJ2-5
d_call: -
cdr3_nt: TGTGCCAGCAGTGCCCCGGGGGGCGGGGAGACCCAGTACTTC
cdr3_aa: CASSAPGGGETQYF

v_call: TRBV27
clone_size: -
j_call: TRBJ2-5
d_call: -
cdr3_nt: TGTGCCAGCAGTATGTATGCACTCCAAGAGACCCAGTACTTC
cdr3_aa: CASSMYALQETQYF

v_call: TRBV7-8
clone_size: few
j_call: TRBJ1-1
d_call: -
cdr3_nt: TGTGCCAGCAGCCCAGGGAGGGCCCTGAGCACTGAAGCTTTCTTT
cdr3_aa: CASSPGRALSTEAFF

v_call: TRBV7-3
clone_size: -
j_call: TRBJ2-1
d_call: TRBD2
cdr3_nt: TGTGCCAGCAGCCCGACAGTAGCGGGAGGGGGTGAGCAGTTCTTC
cdr3_aa: CASSPTVAGGGEQFF

v_call: TRBV20-1
clone_size: few
j_call: TRBJ2-7
d_call: TRBD2
cdr3_nt: TGCAGTGCTAGCGGTGCCACTAGCGGGATCGCCTACGAGCAGTACTTC
cdr3_aa: CSASGATSGIAYEQYF

v_call: TRBV20-1
clone_size: few
j_call: TRBJ1-2
d_call: -
cdr3_nt: TGCAGCGCCCCGCAGGGAGGCTACACCTTC
cdr3_aa: CSAPQGGYTF

v_call: TRBV20-1
clone_size: once
j_call: TRBJ2-7
d_call: -
cdr3_nt: TGCAGTGCTAGAAGTGGCGGGGCGCGTGTGCAGTACTTC
cdr3_aa: CSARSGGARVQYF

v_call: TRBV20-1
clone_size: few
j_call: TRBJ2-5
d_call: TRBD2
cdr3_nt: TGCAGTGCTAGACTCATGACTAGCGGGACGGAGACCCAGTACTTC
cdr3_aa: CSARLMTSGTETQYF

v_call: TRBV28
clone_size: -
j_call: TRBJ1-5
d_call: -
cdr3_nt: TGTGCCAGCAGTACCCTTAGCAATCAGCCCCAGCATTTT
cdr3_aa: CASSTLSNQPQHF

v_call: TRBV6-5
clone_size: once
j_call: TRBJ2-5
d_call: -
cdr3_nt: TGTGCCAGCAGTTACTCAGGGGTAGAAGAGACCCAGTACTTC
cdr3_aa: CASSYSGVEETQYF

v_call: TRBV28
clone_size: -
j_call: TRBJ1-5
d_call: -
cdr3_nt: TGTGCCAGCAGTCGGACACTTAGCAATCAGCCCCAGCATTTT
cdr3_aa: CASSRTLSNQPQHF

v_call: TRBV7-2
clone_size: few
j_call: TRBJ2-7
d_call: -
cdr3_nt: TGTGCCAGCAGCTTAGAGATTCCACCCTACGAGCAGTACTTC
cdr3_aa: CASSLEIPPYEQYF

v_call: TRBV20-1
clone_size: -
j_call: TRBJ1-1
d_call: -
cdr3_nt: TGCAGTGCTAGTCTGAGGGTCACTGAAGCTTTCTTT
cdr3_aa: CSASLRVTEAFF